One TCR beta chain is described in this entry. Its target is unknown. The length of the CDR3 is 15 residues. V was trimmed by 2 bases and J by 5 bases, leaving 16 bases between them. Germline V gene sequence: CDR1 KGHSH, CDR2 LQKENI. As to treatment: roughly ten-day PBMC culture with coronavirus spike peptide pools or control peptides (ViraFEST assay). These data come from a study of vaccination and CD4 T cells after COVID-19. The Oncomine TCR Beta short-read assay was applied to DNA of cultured CD4+ T cells. TCRdb fed the PCR reads into MiXCR, producing one record per CDR3 protein. The table lists roughly 9,600 distinct CDR3 sequences, roughly 25% of them singletons.

V is TRBV18 and J is TRBJ2-7; maybe TRBD2 (6 bases). The sequence came from a human donor who had recovered from COVID-19. The specimen comprised CD4+ T cells from blood, cultured in vitro, sampled after SARS-CoV-2 vaccination. CDR3 amino acids: CASSPLDGSLNEQYF. In DNA form, the CDR3 reads TGTGCCAGCTCACCATTGGACGGGAGTCTGAACGAGCAGTACTTC.